The following is a T cell receptor (beta chain) sequence with its context. Its target is unknown. This entry comes from a study of shared clonotypes between healthy human individuals. The split of CD4+ cells yielded CD45RA+ naive and CD45RA-negative memory subsets. The CDR3 spans 14 residues. Between the trimmed V and J ends, which lost 5 bases and 0 bases, there was a span of 8 bases. Looked up from germline, CDR1 is MDHEN and CDR2 is SYDVKM. Evenly divided among several immunoSEQ plates was the genomic DNA of each subset. Clones were read by immunoSEQ multiplex PCR, and TCRdb kept only the in-frame ones, dropping some. The table lists around 700,000 clones, about 74% of them singletons. Findings and caveats of the study: Memory subsets generally showed lower estimated richness than naive subsets. Only blood was sampled; tissue repertoires likely differ.

The clonotype comes from a woman between 25 and 40 years old in good health. The chain joins TRBV28 to TRBJ1-3; no clear D. The sequencing input was memory CD4+ T cells sorted from blood. Subset defined: CD45RA-negative fraction. This CDR3 reads CASSPRSSGNTIYF. As DNA, the CDR3 is TGTGCCAGCAGTCCCCGGAGCTCTGGAAACACCATATATTTT.